This T cell receptor (beta chain) appears in the sequencing data of a study of blood T cell repertoires in COVID-19. As for the study in general: The origin of the acute and convalescent COVID-19 samples was the United States, Italy and Spain.

Per the germline V gene, CDR1 is MRHNA and CDR2 is SNTAGT. There are 13 residues in the CDR3. V lost 4 bases and J 5 bases, leaving 11 bases between the germline ends. Clones were read by immunoSEQ multiplex PCR, and TCRdb kept only the in-frame ones, dropping some. Among over 250,000 clones, more than 70% were seen once, and the ten largest hold about 2.1%. The sequenced sample was peripheral blood. The receptor comes from a woman aged 45-65 years with acute or convalescent COVID-19. The V and J genes are TRBV6-4 and TRBJ2-5, with D possibly TRBD2 on 6 matching bases. The CDR3 is CASSAGVRETQYF. CDR3 in DNA: TGTGCCAGCAGTGCGGGAGTAAGGGAGACCCAGTACTTC.